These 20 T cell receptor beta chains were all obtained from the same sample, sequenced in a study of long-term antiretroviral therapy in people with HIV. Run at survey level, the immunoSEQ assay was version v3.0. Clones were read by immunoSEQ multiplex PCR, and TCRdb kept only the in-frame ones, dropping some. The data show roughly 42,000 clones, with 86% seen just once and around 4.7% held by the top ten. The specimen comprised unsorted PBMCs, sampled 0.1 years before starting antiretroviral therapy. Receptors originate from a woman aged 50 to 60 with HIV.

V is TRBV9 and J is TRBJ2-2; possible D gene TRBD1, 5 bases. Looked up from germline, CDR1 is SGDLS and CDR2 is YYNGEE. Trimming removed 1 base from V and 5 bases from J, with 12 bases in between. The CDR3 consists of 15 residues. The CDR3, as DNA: TGTGCCAGCAGCGTATACCAGGGAAGAACCGGGGAGCTGTTTTTT. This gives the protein CASSVYQGRTGELFF.

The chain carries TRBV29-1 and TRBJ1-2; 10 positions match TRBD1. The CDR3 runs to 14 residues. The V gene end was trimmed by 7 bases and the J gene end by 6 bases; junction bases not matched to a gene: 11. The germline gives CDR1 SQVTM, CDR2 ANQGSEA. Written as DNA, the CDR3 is TGCAGCGGTAGACAGGGGGCGCTCGGAGATGGCTACACCTTC. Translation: CSGRQGALGDGYTF.

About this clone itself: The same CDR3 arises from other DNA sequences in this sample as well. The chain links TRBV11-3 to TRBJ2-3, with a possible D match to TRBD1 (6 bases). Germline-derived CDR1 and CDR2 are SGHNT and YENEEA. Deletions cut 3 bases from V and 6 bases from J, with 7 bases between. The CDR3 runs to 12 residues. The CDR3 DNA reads TGTGCCAGCAGCTTGCAGGGGGATACGCAGTATTTT. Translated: CASSLQGDTQYF.

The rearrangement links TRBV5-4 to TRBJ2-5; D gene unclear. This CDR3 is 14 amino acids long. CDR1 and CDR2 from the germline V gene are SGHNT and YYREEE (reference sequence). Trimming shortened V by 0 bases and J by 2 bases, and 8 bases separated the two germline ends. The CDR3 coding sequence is TGTGCCAGCAGCTTGGTTGGCCCACAAGAGACCCAGTACTTC. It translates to CASSLVGPQETQYF.

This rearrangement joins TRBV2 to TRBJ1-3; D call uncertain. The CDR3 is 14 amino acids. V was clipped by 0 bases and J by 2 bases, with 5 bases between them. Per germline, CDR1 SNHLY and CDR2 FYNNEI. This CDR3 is CASSEALPGNTIYF. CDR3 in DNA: TGTGCCAGCAGTGAAGCGCTTCCTGGAAACACCATATATTTT.

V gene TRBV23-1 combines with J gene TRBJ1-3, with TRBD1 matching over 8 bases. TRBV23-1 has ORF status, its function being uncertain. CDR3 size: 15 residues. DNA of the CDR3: TGCGGGCTGGGACAGGCCGGTGGCTACGGAAACACCATATATTTT. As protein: CGLGQAGGYGNTIYF.

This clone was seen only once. For the CDR3, the DNA is TGCGCCAGCAGCTTGACCGCCGGGGGCGCTAACTATGGCTACACCTTC. Protein product: CASSLTAGGANYGYTF. The V and J genes are TRBV5-1 and TRBJ1-2; a possible D gene is TRBD1 (6 bases). V lost 1 base and J 0 bases, leaving 13 bases between the germline ends. There are 16 residues in the CDR3. The V gene's germline CDR1 is SGHRS and CDR2 YFSETQ.

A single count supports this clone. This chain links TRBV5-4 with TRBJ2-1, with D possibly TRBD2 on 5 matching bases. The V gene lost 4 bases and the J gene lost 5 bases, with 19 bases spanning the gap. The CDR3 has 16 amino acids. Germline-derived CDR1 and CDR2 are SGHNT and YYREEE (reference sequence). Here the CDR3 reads CASSPGLSGEDNEQFF. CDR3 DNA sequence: TGTGCCAGCAGCCCGGGTCTTTCCGGGGAAGACAATGAGCAGTTCTTC.

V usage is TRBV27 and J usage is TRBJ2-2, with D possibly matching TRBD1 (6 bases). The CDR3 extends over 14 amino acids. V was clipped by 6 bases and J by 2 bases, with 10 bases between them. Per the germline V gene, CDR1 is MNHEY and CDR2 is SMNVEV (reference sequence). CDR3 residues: CASSLQGNTGELFF. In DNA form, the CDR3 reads TGTGCCAGCAGCCTACAGGGTAACACCGGGGAGCTGTTTTTT.

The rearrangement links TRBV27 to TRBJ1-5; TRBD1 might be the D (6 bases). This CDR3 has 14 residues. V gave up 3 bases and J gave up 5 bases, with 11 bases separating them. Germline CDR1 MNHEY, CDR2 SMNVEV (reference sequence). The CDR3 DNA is TGTGCCAGCAGTTTTTCGGGGGGCCATCAGCCCCAGCATTTT. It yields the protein CASSFSGGHQPQHF.

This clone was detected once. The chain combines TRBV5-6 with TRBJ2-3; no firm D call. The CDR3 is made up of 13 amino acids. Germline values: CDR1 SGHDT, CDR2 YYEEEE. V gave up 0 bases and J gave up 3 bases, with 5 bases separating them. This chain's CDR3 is CASSLVGTDTQYF. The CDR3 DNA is TGTGCCAGCAGCTTGGTAGGGACAGATACGCAGTATTTT.

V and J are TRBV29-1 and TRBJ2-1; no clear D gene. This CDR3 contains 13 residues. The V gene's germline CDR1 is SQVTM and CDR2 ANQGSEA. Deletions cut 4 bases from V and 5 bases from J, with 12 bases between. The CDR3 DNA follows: TGCAGCGTTGTAGGTGGGCCCAACAATGAGCAGTTCTTC. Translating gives CSVVGGPNNEQFF.

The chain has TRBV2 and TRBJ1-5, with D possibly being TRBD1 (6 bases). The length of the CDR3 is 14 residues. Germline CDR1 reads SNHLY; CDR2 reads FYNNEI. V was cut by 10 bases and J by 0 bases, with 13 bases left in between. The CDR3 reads CATSTGYSNQPQHF. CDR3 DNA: TGTGCCACCTCGACAGGTTATAGCAATCAGCCCCAGCATTTT. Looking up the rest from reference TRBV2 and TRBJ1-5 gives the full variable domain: EPEVTQTPSHQVTQMGQEVILRCVPISNHLYFYWYRQILGQKVEFLVSFYNNEISEKSEIFDDQFSVERPDGSNFTLKIRSTKLEDSAMYFCATSTGYSNQPQHFGDGTRLSIL.

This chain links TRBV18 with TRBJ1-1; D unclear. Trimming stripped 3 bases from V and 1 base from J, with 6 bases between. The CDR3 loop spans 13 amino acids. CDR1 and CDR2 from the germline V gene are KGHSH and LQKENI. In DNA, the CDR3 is TGTGCCAGCTCACCGGGCGGGAACACTGAAGCTTTCTTT. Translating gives CASSPGGNTEAFF. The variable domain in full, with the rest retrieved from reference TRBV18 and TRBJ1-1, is NAGVMQNPRHLVRRRGQEARLRCSPMKGHSHVYWYRQLPEEGLKFMVYLQKENIIDESGMPKERFSAEFPKEGPSILRIQQVVRGDSAAYFCASSPGGNTEAFFGQGTRLTVV.

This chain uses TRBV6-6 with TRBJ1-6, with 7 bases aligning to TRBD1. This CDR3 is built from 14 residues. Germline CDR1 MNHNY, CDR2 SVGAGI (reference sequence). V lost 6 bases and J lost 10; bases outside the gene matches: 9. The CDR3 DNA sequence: TGTGCCAGCAGCAGACAGGGAAGCAACTCACCCCTCCACTTT. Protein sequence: CASSRQGSNSPLHF.

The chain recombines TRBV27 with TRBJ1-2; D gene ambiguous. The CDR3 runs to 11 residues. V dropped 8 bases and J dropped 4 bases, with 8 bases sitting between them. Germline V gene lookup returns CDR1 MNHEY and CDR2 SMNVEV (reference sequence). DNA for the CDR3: TGTGCCAGCCGCGACCGCTATGGCTACACCTTC. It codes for CASRDRYGYTF.

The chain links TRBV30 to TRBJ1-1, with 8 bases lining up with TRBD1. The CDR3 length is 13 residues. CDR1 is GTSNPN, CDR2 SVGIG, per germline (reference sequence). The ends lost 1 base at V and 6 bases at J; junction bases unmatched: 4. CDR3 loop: CAWSGTGWPEAFF. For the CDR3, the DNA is TGTGCCTGGAGTGGGACAGGGTGGCCTGAAGCTTTCTTT.

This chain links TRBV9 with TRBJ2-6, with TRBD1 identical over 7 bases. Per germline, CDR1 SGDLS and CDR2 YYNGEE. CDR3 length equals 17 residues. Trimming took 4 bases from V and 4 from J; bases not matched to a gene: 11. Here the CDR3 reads CASSPDPQGLGANVLTF. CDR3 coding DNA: TGTGCCAGCAGCCCAGACCCACAGGGGCTCGGGGCCAACGTCCTGACTTTC.

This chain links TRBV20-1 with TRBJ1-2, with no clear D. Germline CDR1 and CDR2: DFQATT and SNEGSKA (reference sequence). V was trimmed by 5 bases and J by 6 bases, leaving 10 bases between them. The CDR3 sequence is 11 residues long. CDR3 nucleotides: TGCAGTGCTTCCCTGGTGGATGGCTACACCTTC. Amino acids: CSASLVDGYTF.

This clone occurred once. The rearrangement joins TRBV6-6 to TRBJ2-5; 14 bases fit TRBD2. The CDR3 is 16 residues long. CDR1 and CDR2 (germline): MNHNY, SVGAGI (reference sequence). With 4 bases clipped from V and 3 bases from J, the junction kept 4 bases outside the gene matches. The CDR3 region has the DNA TGTGCCAGCAGTTCAGGACTAGCGGGGGGCGAAGAGACCCAGTACTTC. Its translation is CASSSGLAGGEETQYF.